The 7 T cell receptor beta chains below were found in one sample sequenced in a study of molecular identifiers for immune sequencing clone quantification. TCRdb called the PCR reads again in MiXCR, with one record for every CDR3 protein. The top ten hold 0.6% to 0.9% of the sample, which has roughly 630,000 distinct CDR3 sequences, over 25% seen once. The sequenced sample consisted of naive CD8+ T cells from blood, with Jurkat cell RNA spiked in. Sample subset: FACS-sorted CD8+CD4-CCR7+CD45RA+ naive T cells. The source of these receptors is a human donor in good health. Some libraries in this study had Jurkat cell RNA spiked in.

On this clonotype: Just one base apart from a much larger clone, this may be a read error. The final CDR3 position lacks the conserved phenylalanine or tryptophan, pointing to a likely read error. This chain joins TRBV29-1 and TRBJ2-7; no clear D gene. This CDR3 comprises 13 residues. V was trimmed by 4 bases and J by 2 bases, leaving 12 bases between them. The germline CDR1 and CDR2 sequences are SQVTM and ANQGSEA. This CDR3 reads CSVVPDRTYEQYC. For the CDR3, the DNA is TGCAGCGTTGTCCCGGACCGCACCTACGAGCAGTACTGC.

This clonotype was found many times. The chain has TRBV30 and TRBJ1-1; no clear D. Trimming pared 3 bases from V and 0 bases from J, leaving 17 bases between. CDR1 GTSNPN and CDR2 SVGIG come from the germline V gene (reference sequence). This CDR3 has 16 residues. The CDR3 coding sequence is TGTGCCTGGAGAGATGAGGGAATTTCGATGAACACTGAAGCTTTCTTT. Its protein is CAWRDEGISMNTEAFF.

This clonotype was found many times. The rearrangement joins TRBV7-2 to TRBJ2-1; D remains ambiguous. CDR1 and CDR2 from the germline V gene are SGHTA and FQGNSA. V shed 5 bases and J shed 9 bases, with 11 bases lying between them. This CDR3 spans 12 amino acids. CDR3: CASSPNPLEQFF. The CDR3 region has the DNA TGTGCCAGCAGCCCAAACCCACTTGAGCAGTTCTTC.

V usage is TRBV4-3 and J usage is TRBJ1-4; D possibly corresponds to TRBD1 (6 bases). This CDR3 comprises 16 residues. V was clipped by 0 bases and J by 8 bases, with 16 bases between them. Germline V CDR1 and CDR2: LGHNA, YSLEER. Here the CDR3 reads CASSQDWLQGREKLFF. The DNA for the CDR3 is TGCGCCAGCAGCCAAGATTGGCTGCAGGGGCGGGAAAAACTGTTTTTT.

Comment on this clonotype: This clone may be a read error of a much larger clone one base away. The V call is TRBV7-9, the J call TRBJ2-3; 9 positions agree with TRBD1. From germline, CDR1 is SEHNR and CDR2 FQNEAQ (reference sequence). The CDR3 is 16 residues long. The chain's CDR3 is CAGSFGTGPSTDTQYF. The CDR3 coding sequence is TGTGCCGGCAGCTTCGGGACAGGGCCGAGCACAGATACGCAGTATTTT.

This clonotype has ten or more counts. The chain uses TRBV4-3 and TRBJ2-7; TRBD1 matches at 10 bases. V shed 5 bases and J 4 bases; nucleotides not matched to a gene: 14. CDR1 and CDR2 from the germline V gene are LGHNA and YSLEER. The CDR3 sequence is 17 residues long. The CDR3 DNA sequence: TGCGCCAGCAGCTGGGAGGTAGCGGACAGGGGGTTTTACGAGCAGTACTTC. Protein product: CASSWEVADRGFYEQYF.

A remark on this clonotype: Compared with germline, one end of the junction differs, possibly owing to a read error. The CDR3 coding sequence is TGTGCCAGCAGTTGGGGACAGGCAGAAGAGCCCCAGTACTTC. It is translated as CASSWGQAEEPQYF. The chain joins TRBV27 to TRBJ2-5, with TRBD1 matching 8 bases. Germline V gene lookup returns CDR1 MNHEY and CDR2 SMNVEV (reference sequence). The CDR3 extends over 14 amino acids.